This is a list of T cell receptor beta chains from one sample in a study of T cells in Graves' hyperthyroidism and ophthalmopathy. TCRdb ran MiXCR on the multiplex PCR reads and lists one entry per CDR3 protein. This sample has around 720,000 distinct CDR3 sequences, with about 35% found just once. The source material was blood. The source of these receptors is a woman between 40 and 55 years old with Graves' hyperthyroidism. The CDR3 runs from the conserved cysteine through the conserved F or W. D genes are given only for firm matches. Clone size, where shown, is once, few, many, or a class for clones that have expanded.

TRBV7-9	16	many	TRBD1	TRBJ1-1	TGTGCCAGCAGCTTAGGGACAGGGGTATCCAACACTGAAGCTTTCTTT	CASSLGTGVSNTEAFF
TRBV5-6	13	NA	NA	TRBJ1-5	TGTGCCTGGAGTGTACGGGGGGGACAGCCCCAGCATTTT	CAWSVRGGQPQHF
TRBV7-9	12	few	NA	TRBJ1-2	TGTGCCAGCAGCTTGGAGACCTATGGCCACACCTTC	CASSLETYGHTF
TRBV30	13	NA	NA	TRBJ2-7	TGTGCCTGGAGTCAGGACAGATGGGTCGAGCAGTACTTC	CAWSQDRWVEQYF
TRBV7-2	15	NA	TRBD2	TRBJ2-7	TGTGCCAGCAGCTCGATAGCGGGGGACCTGAGGGAGCAGTACTTC	CASSSIAGDLREQYF
TRBV10-3	17	NA	NA	TRBJ2-2	TGTGCCACCCGCCTCCGAGGGGGGACAGACAACACCGGGGAGCTGTTTTTT	CATRLRGGTDNTGELFF
TRBV7-2	17	few	TRBD2	TRBJ2-7	TGTGCCAGCAGCCCCTCCCGGAGAAGCGGGAGTGTCTACGAGCAGTACTTC	CASSPSRRSGSVYEQYF
TRBV6-5	14	NA	NA	TRBJ1-4	TGTGCCAGCAGTTACTCCGGATTTAATGAAAAACTGTTTTTT	CASSYSGFNEKLFF
TRBV7-9	14	many	NA	TRBJ1-5	TGTGCCAGCAGCTTATCCAGCAGCAATCAGCCCCAGCATTTT	CASSLSSSNQPQHF
TRBV10-2	14	many	NA	TRBJ1-6	TGCGCCAGCAGCTCCCCCGCCAGGTCTTCACCCCTCCACTTT	CASSSPARSSPLHF
TRBV5-6	12	NA	NA	TRBJ1-4	TGTGCCAGCAGCTTGGAGGAAGAAAAACTGTTTTTT	CASSLEEEKLFF
TRBV10-3	13	NA	NA	TRBJ2-2	TGTGCCATCAGCGGCGGGGTCACCGGGGAGCTGTTTTTT	CAISGGVTGELFF
TRBV20-1	12	many	NA	TRBJ1-5	TGCAGTGCTAGAGTTAGCAATCAGCCCCAGCATTTT	CSARVSNQPQHF
TRBV9	15	NA	NA	TRBJ2-1	TGTGCCAGCAGCGGCGGCGGCGAATCATACAATGAGCAGTTCTTC	CASSGGGESYNEQFF
TRBV7-8	15	NA	NA	TRBJ2-3	TGTGCCAGCAGCCTTGGAATTAGGTTGACAGATACGCAGTATTTT	CASSLGIRLTDTQYF
TRBV7-9	15	NA	NA	TRBJ1-1	TGTGCCAGCAGTGACCTGAGGGCAGGAGGGACTGAAGCTTTCTTT	CASSDLRAGGTEAFF
TRBV28	13	NA	NA	TRBJ2-5	TGTGCCAGCAGCCGAGGGACCGAGACGACCCAGTACTTC	CASSRGTETTQYF
TRBV9	15	NA	NA	TRBJ1-2	TGCGCCAGCAGCCAAGACTTCGCCTCAGCCTATGGCTACACCTTC	CASSQDFASAYGYTF
TRBV13	16	NA	NA	TRBJ2-6	TGTGCCAGCAGCTTACGGCAGTCCTCTGGGGCCAACGTCCTGACTTTC	CASSLRQSSGANVLTF
TRBV11-1	17	few	TRBD2	TRBJ2-5	TGCGCCAGCAGCCAACGGGGTAGCGGGGACTTCCAAGAGACCCAGTACTTC	CASSQRGSGDFQETQYF
TRBV7-8	14	once	NA	TRBJ2-7	TGTGCCCGAGAGGGTCGCGGAGCGCCCTACGAGCAGTACTTC	CAREGRGAPYEQYF
TRBV7-9	14	NA	TRBD1	TRBJ1-2	TGTGCCAGCAGTTTATCCGACAGGGCAAATGGCTACACCTTC	CASSLSDRANGYTF
TRBV10-3	13	NA	NA	TRBJ2-2	TGTGCCATCAGCTACGGCAGGGACGGGGAGCTGTTTTTT	CAISYGRDGELFF
TRBV7-9	14	many	NA	TRBJ1-2	TGTGCCAGCAGCCAGAACAGGGAGACCTATGGCTACACCTTC	CASSQNRETYGYTF
TRBV9	15	once	NA	TRBJ2-7	TGTGCCAGCTCACCAGAGTCGGCAGGGGGGTACGAGCAGTACTTC	CASSPESAGGYEQYF
TRBV10-3	14	NA	NA	TRBJ2-6	TGTGCCATCGGTGGAGGGTCTGGGGCCAACGTCCTGACTTTC	CAIGGGSGANVLTF
TRBV29-1	12	many	NA	TRBJ1-4	TGCAGCGTTGCCAGTATCAATGAAAAACTGTTTTTT	CSVASINEKLFF
TRBV29-1	12	many	TRBD1	TRBJ1-2	TGCAGCGTTGACAGGGGGGCGCAGGGCTACACCTTC	CSVDRGAQGYTF
TRBV12-3/TRBV12-4	14	few	TRBD1	TRBJ1-1	TGTGCCAGCAGTTCCCTAACCCGGGACAGATCAGCTTTCTTT	CASSSLTRDRSAFF
TRBV29-1	12	many	TRBD1	TRBJ1-4	TGCAGCGTTGAGCGGGGACAGGGGATACTGTTTTTT	CSVERGQGILFF
TRBV4-3	15	NA	NA	TRBJ2-7	TGCGCCAGCAGCCAGGCCCCAAGCGAGACCTACGAGCAGTACTTC	CASSQAPSETYEQYF
TRBV29-1	14	NA	TRBD2	TRBJ2-3	TGCAGCGACTTAGCGGGGGTCAGCACAGATACGCAGTATTTT	CSDLAGVSTDTQYF
TRBV29-1	14	NA	TRBD1	TRBJ2-5	TGCAGCGTCTACAAGCAGGGGGCGAGAGAGACCCAGTACTTC	CSVYKQGARETQYF
TRBV12-3/TRBV12-4	17	few	TRBD1	TRBJ1-3	TGTGCCAGCAGTCCCGCCCACAGGGGCCCCTCTGGAAACACCATATATTTT	CASSPAHRGPSGNTIYF
TRBV10-3	12	many	NA	TRBJ1-2	TGTGCCATCACTGGGGCTAACTATGGCTACACCTTC	CAITGANYGYTF
TRBV5-4	14	few	NA	TRBJ2-2	TGTGCCAGCAGCCTTTGGGGATCCCCCGGGGAGCTGTTTTTT	CASSLWGSPGELFF
TRBV29-1	12	NA	NA	TRBJ1-2	TGCAGCGTGGGGATGGCAGCAGGTGGCTACACCTTC	CSVGMAAGGYTF
TRBV4-3	13	few	TRBD1	TRBJ1-1	TGCGCCAGCAGCCAAGAGGTAGGGGGCGAGGATTTCTTT	CASSQEVGGEDFF